This T cell receptor beta chain is from a study of cytomegalovirus exposure and HLA in healthy donors (dated by TCRdb to about 2017). Notes on the research overall: An earlier analysis of approximately 550 of the donors reported approximately 300 Gb of sequence data and roughly 100 million unique TCR beta sequences from about 200 million T cells. A handful of DR-DQ haplotypes were treated as single units for association and clustering because of strong linkage in the cohort. In the later analysis, no new phenotypic data were used to find candidate immune exposures; instead, reliance was placed on TCR beta sequences and their occurrence across donors. A later analysis re-examined previously published TCR beta repertoires from 610 or so donors and added high-resolution HLA genotyping to investigate patterns of TCR occurrence. In an earlier analysis of roughly 600 of the donors, high-throughput TCR beta sequencing was used to judge whether each TCR beta V gene segment behaved as functional or pseudogenic. Using immunosequencing, the study profiled T cell repertoires from 550 to 750 subjects and related those repertoires to cytomegalovirus serostatus. Along with the roughly 670-subject first cohort, a separate validation cohort of over 90 different subjects was used. Genome-wide SNP genotypes for about 65% of the roughly 700 donors were used in a later genetic analysis, which treated that subset as a discovery cohort. On average, approximately 250,000 unique TCR beta nucleotide sequences were sequenced per donor among about 400 genotyped donors of the cohort, with about 17% of those sequences being non-productive. The number of donors typed differed by locus, with about 620-630 for A, B, C, DRB1 and DQB1, around 560 for DQA1, over 600 for DPA1, and under 490 for DPB1. Donor age, sex, ethnicity and CMV serostatus were compiled together with the repertoire data. The aim of the study was to test whether cataloging public T cell receptors could identify signatures of past pathogen exposure. Every discovery cohort repertoire had been produced on one sequencing platform. To predict cytomegalovirus infection status, the study brought together high-throughput TCR immunosequencing, statistical association of individual TCRs with disease status, and machine learning. An early release that covered roughly 600 HLA-typed donors contained approximately 300 gigabases of sequencing data and tens of millions of unique TCR sequences. HLA typing included class I and class II loci at four-digit resolution. The genetic ancestry cluster associated with self-reported Caucasian donors included about 81% of the 350 to 500 genotyped donors. Study-wide findings and limitations: In vitro tests confirmed that three of the cytomegalovirus-associated TCR beta chains recognize cytomegalovirus antigens. The 87-base-pair reads could not distinguish some IMGT-functional V segments, including TRBV6-2 and TRBV6-3, so those segments were excluded. Compared with the roughly 670-donor mean, donors in an Asian-associated ancestry cluster had fewer N-insertions in productive TCRs, according to a later genetic analysis. It was suggested by the authors that the approach could potentially be generalized to other disease states and immunological phenotypes. For the cohort, immune exposure information was limited to CMV serostatus. In this cohort, only TCR beta chains were sequenced, and detectable features were limited by the absence of alpha or paired-chain data. When HLA alleles, especially DR and DQ, strongly co-occurred, TCR associations were difficult to assign to individual alleles. A later analysis found that HLA-associated TCR beta chains were more clonally expanded and had lower generation probabilities than equally common non-associated chains. Correlated functional status among segregating V segments might be attributable to linkage disequilibrium, but an unknown experimental factor could not be ruled out. A further reported finding was that TCR beta sequences accurately predicted the HLA-A and HLA-B alleles for most subjects in the first cohort. Most CMV-associated TCR beta chains appeared to be HLA-restricted in a later analysis, and the HLA associations seemed to be driven largely by CMV exposure. HLA typing was unavailable for some donors at each locus, so association tests used only the typed subset. A total of 150 to 200 TCR beta chains were listed by the study as associated with cytomegalovirus. A group of highly shared sequence variants was considered likely to be a technical artifact of the sequencing pipeline. A later analysis reported that several top co-occurrence clusters appeared linked to parvovirus B19, influenza, CMV and Epstein-Barr virus. A later genetic analysis associated a missense DCLRE1C variant with V-gene and J-gene trimming of TCR beta chains, and an independent cohort replicated the association. The presence/absence analyses assumed that sequencing depth was roughly uniform across donors, and that assumption may not be true. In a later analysis, around 17,000 TCR beta sequences were associated with specific HLA alleles at a false discovery rate of 0.05. In a later analysis, TCR association rates were found to vary across HLA loci, with the most associated TCRs seen for DRB1 alleles and the fewest for HLA-C alleles. Most TCR sequences were seen in very few donors, while some public TCRs were found in many individuals. In both the original and validation cohorts, the classifier was reported to diagnose cytomegalovirus status with high specificity and sensitivity. Broadly in line with IMGT annotations, most TCR beta V segments showed up in productive rearrangements about 90% or about 30% of the time in an earlier analysis of 450 to 600 of the donors. Because counts were too low, approximately 15 rarely observed V segments, including chromosome 9 orphons, were excluded from the earlier analysis of under 650 of the donors.

The cohort comprised several hundred healthy bone marrow donors. Cohort members were all nominally healthy when sampled, although unrecorded immune exposures were likely present. The donor was CMV seronegative and belonged to the group of several hundred seronegative cohort members. Each donor provided a peripheral blood sample, and peripheral blood mononuclear cells were used for TCR beta sequencing. Genomic DNA extraction from the blood cell samples was performed with the Qiagen DNeasy Blood Extraction Kit. A note on this clone: What antigen it recognizes has not been identified. No base qualities exist here, and no much larger clone lies one base off it.

CDR1 and CDR2 (SNHLY, FYNNEI) derive from the germline V gene. V loses 1 base of germline sequence and J loses 6 bases, and the interval between the two ends is 6 bases. From the cysteine up to the phenylalanine, the CDR3 has a length of 13 residues. Only the CDR3 DNA stays, 39 bases, in frame from base 1. Receptor amplification or capture employed the immunoSEQ multiplex PCR assay. For the multiplex PCR, a mixture combining 60 forward primers for TCR Vbeta segments and 13 reverse primers for TCR Jbeta segments was used. The CDR3 region of rearranged TCR beta genes was amplified from genomic DNA with a multiplex PCR assay. The amplified TCR beta libraries were sequenced on the Illumina HiSeq System as 87-base-pair reads. Under the source paper's analysis protocol: A later analysis tallied 75 million to 85 million unique TCR beta chains across the 640 or so repertoires, and around 9.9 million of those chains were shared by two or more donors. Raw reads were error-corrected and collapsed into unique sequences by a nearest-neighbor algorithm in which closely related sequences were merged to remove PCR and sequencing errors. CDR3 sequences were aligned to IMGT reference sequences to assign V, D and J gene segments. Each retained sequence needed at least a six-nucleotide match to both a V gene segment and a J gene segment. Rearrangements were called productive when the CDR3 lacked stop codons and stayed in frame with V and J; all others were non-productive. Following IMGT convention, CDR3 was defined as the stretch from the second conserved V-encoded cysteine up to the conserved J-encoded phenylalanine. Sequences without an unambiguous match to a single V gene segment were excluded from the earlier analysis of about 600 of the donors. In an earlier analysis of 587 of the donors, V segments were called functional above 56.7% productive rearrangements and were called segregating when the between-donor standard deviation exceeded 5%. A statistical classification framework was developed to diagnose cytomegalovirus status using the catalog of TCR beta chain sequences. In a later analysis, TCR nucleotide sequences were compared against IMGT/GENE-DB human TR gene sequences so that V and J genes could be assigned. The TCRdist pipeline was used in a later analysis to assign CDR3 sequences and most-parsimonious VDJ recombination scenarios. In a later analysis, every TCR beta chain was defined by the combination of its CDR3 amino acid sequence and its V-gene family, and reads without a unique V-gene family were dropped. As a way to deal with suspected cross-contamination and a sequencing artifact, a later analysis dropped roughly 620 nucleotide sequences that were highly shared and had low generation probability. In a later analysis, a clonal expansion index for each public chain was calculated from normalized within-repertoire ranks of inferred template counts. In a later analysis, generation probabilities were computed with a VDJ recombination model fitted to out-of-frame rearrangements, and the resulting probabilities were checked against IGoR. A later analysis scored TCR-TCR, TCR-HLA and TCR-CMV co-occurrence with hypergeometric tests, applying a repertoire-size bias correction to TCR pairs. A later analysis estimated false discovery rates by permuting HLA or CMV assignments 20 times. In a later analysis, co-occurring TCRs were grouped using DBSCAN, and TCRdist sequence similarity was added for clustering within HLA-allele-positive subsets. For co-occurrence clustering, repertoires with fewer than 30,000 or more than 120,000 public chains were excluded, along with 4 to 6 repertoires with anomalous nucleotide sharing. The table comes from immuneACCESS by way of TCRdb, which keeps in-frame sequences with V and J called. Part of the clones is missing from these tables; in studies checked, under half for an unresolved V gene and the rest for unknown reasons. Clonal size and the V and J genes are those of that table, whereas D and trimming came from the DNA. Here the sample has 100,000 to 150,000 clones; roughly four fifths occur a single time. Roughly 1% of the sample belongs to the ten largest clones.

The specimen was PBMCs. The chain links TRBV2 with TRBJ2-2; a confident D gene designation cannot be given. This sequence originates from an older woman in good health and CMV-seronegative. DNA sequence: TGTGCCAGCAGTGAAGGCTATCCCGGGGAGCTGTTTTTT. Translated, this is CASSEGYPGELFF.